This passage covers 23 T cell receptor beta chains from one sample sequenced in a study of blood T cell repertoires in COVID-19. The protocol was immunoSEQ multiplex PCR, while the TCRdb copy is restricted to in-frame clones and leaves out a portion. The sample has approximately 190,000 clones, approximately 81% seen once. Sequencing was carried out using peripheral blood. The receptors stem from a human donor in a cohort sampled during active COVID-19.

CDR3 in amino acids: CAWSAEWTGGPPLHF. The DNA for the CDR3 is TGTGCCTGGAGTGCGGAATGGACAGGGGGGCCACCCCTCCACTTT. V and J are TRBV30 and TRBJ1-6, with 10 bases aligning to TRBD1. The CDR3 totals 15 residues. CDR1 and CDR2 from the germline V gene are GTSNPN and SVGIG (reference sequence). V gave up 1 base and J gave up 11 bases; unmatched junction bases: 8.

The rearrangement joins TRBV9 to TRBJ1-3; D not certain. The CDR3 runs 16 residues. From germline, CDR1 is SGDLS and CDR2 YYNGEE. V shed 0 bases and J shed 4 bases, with 14 bases lying between them. CDR3: CASSVAEPQHGNTIYF. The CDR3 nucleotides are TGTGCCAGCAGCGTAGCTGAACCACAGCACGGAAACACCATATATTTT.

The chain recombines TRBV20-1 with TRBJ2-7; no reliable D call. Per the germline V gene, CDR1 is DFQATT and CDR2 is SNEGSKA (reference sequence). The CDR3 has 11 amino acids. Trimming removed 3 bases from V and 3 bases from J, with 6 bases in between. CDR3 coding DNA: TGCAGTGCTAGTTTCGGCTACGAGCAGTACTTC. It codes for CSASFGYEQYF.

The V call is TRBV3-1 (or the pseudogene TRBV3-2), the J call TRBJ1-1; 10 nucleotides line up with TRBD1. This CDR3 spans 17 amino acids. V lost 6 bases and J lost 3; bases outside the gene matches: 13. Looked up from germline, CDR1 is LGHDT and CDR2 is YNNKEL (reference sequence). CDR3 in amino acids: CASRPKDRGRLDTEAFF. DNA of the CDR3: TGTGCCAGCAGACCGAAGGACAGGGGGAGATTGGACACTGAAGCTTTCTTT.

The chain uses TRBV9 and TRBJ2-3, with D possibly being TRBD2 (5 bases). The ends were cut back, 1 base at V and 4 bases at J, with 13 bases in the middle. This CDR3 is built from 15 residues. Germline V CDR1 and CDR2: SGDLS, YYNGEE. The CDR3 region is CASSVSTTKADTQYF. The CDR3, as DNA: TGTGCCAGCAGCGTATCGACTACTAAGGCAGATACGCAGTATTTT.

V usage is TRBV30 and J usage is TRBJ2-3; D possibly corresponds to TRBD2 (5 bases). Trimming stripped 1 base from V and 6 bases from J, with 14 bases between. Germline CDR1 reads GTSNPN; CDR2 reads SVGIG (reference sequence). This CDR3 has 14 residues. CDR3 sequence reads: CAWSAPSLFDTQYF. Here the CDR3 DNA reads TGTGCCTGGAGTGCCCCTAGCCTCTTCGATACGCAGTATTTT. Looking up the rest from reference TRBV30 and TRBJ2-3 gives the full variable domain: SQTIHQWPATLVQPVGSPLSLECTVEGTSNPNLYWYRQAAGRGLQLLFYSVGIGQISSEVPQNLSASRPQDRQFILSSKKLLLSDSGFYLCAWSAPSLFDTQYFGPGTRLTVL.

The V call is TRBV5-1, the J call TRBJ1-1, with D perhaps matching TRBD1 (5 bases). V lost 4 bases, J lost 8 bases, and 12 bases lay in between. Per the germline V gene, CDR1 is SGHRS and CDR2 is YFSETQ. This CDR3 is 12 amino acids long. The CDR3, as DNA: TGCGCCAGCAGCCCCATGGGGCCGGAAGCTTTCTTT. Translation gives CASSPMGPEAFF. Combining the CDR3 with reference TRBV5-1 and TRBJ1-1 gives the whole variable domain KAGVTQTPRYLIKTRGQQVTLSCSPISGHRSVSWYQQTPGQGLQFLFEYFSETQRNKGNFPGRFSGRQFSNSRSEMNVSTLELGDSALYLCASSPMGPEAFFGQGTRLTVV.

The chain couples TRBV25-1 to TRBJ1-3; D call uncertain. V shed 5 bases and J shed 16 bases, with 15 bases lying between them. Per the germline V gene, CDR1 is MGHDK and CDR2 is SYGVNS. This CDR3 spans 11 amino acids. The CDR3 DNA is TGTGCCAGCAGTCCTGGCTCGGGTTGGTATTTT. Translating it yields CASSPGSGWYF.

The chain recombines TRBV27 with TRBJ2-6; D gene ambiguous. Germline assignment: CDR1 MNHEY and CDR2 SMNVEV (reference sequence). The CDR3 sequence is 17 residues long. The V end lost 2 bases, the J end lost 0 bases, and 11 bases lay between the germline ends. CDR3 sequence reads: CASSLKFYSSGANVLTF. CDR3 DNA: TGTGCCAGCAGTTTAAAATTCTACTCCTCTGGGGCCAACGTCCTGACTTTC.

This clone was observed a handful of times. The CDR3 DNA reads as TGTGCCAGCAGCGTAGCTAGGACTGGAGATGGCTACACCTTC. This sequence encodes CASSVARTGDGYTF. The rearrangement links TRBV9 to TRBJ1-2; no firm D call. This CDR3 region has 14 residues. The V end was cut by 0 bases, the J end by 6 bases, with 12 bases between. Per the germline V gene, CDR1 is SGDLS and CDR2 is YYNGEE.

This clone has only one observation. The chain is built from TRBV29-1 and TRBJ2-3; TRBD2 aligns across 7 bases. V trimming: 1 base; J trimming: 11 bases; junction bases outside the gene matches: 15. Germline CDR1 reads SQVTM; CDR2 reads ANQGSEA. CDR3 size: 15 residues. The CDR3, as DNA: TGCAGCGTTGAAGGGCTAGCGGTCGGCCCCCATGGGCAGTATTTT. Amino acids: CSVEGLAVGPHGQYF.

V usage is TRBV12-3 or TRBV12-4 and J usage is TRBJ2-2, with 7 bases matching TRBD1. The CDR3 totals 13 residues. Trimming removed 6 bases from V and 6 bases from J; junction bases left unmatched: 4. CDR3 DNA sequence: TGTGCCAGCAGCTCAGGGGGTCCCGGGGAGCTGTTTTTT. The encoded protein is CASSSGGPGELFF.

V and J are TRBV6-5 and TRBJ1-6; D is uncertain. CDR3 length: 16 amino acids. V lost 2 bases and J 0 bases, leaving 8 bases between the germline ends. Germline assignment: CDR1 MNHEY and CDR2 SVGAGI. CDR3 bases: TGTGCCAGCAGTTACGGCGGTAGCTCCTATAATTCACCCCTCCACTTT. Residues: CASSYGGSSYNSPLHF.

The rearrangement uses TRBV21-1 and TRBJ2-7; TRBD1, the D gene given by the table, was not confirmed from the DNA. TRBV21-1 is shown as a pseudogene. The CDR3 covers 16 residues. The chain's CDR3 is CASSKVEDRDTIGQYV. For the CDR3, the DNA is TGTGCCAGCAGCAAAGTGGAGGACAGGGACACTATCGGGCAGTACGTC.

For the CDR3, the DNA is TGTGCCTGGAGTCCTCTTTCGGATCAGCCCCAGCATTTT. It is translated as CAWSPLSDQPQHF. The chain couples TRBV30 to TRBJ1-5; unclear D gene. Germline values: CDR1 GTSNPN, CDR2 SVGIG (reference sequence). CDR3 length: 13 amino acids. Trimming cost V 2 bases and J 5 bases, with 10 bases left between them.

CDR3 loop: CASSESRQTGGVAKNIQYF. CDR3 coding DNA: TGTGCCAGCAGTGAATCGCGACAGACTGGGGGGGTAGCCAAAAACATTCAGTACTTC. The chain combines TRBV2 with TRBJ2-4; 7 bases are a match to TRBD2. J gave up 0 bases and V 2 bases, and 13 bases lay outside the gene matches. Germline V gives CDR1 SNHLY, CDR2 FYNNEI. CDR3 length equals 19 residues.

J is TRBJ2-7 and V is TRBV4-1; 7 bases line up with TRBD2. The CDR3 extends over 18 amino acids. Unmatched junction bases numbered 17, after V lost 2 bases and J lost 4 bases. Germline CDR1 MGHRA, CDR2 YSYEKL. The CDR3 DNA is TGCGCCAGCAGCCAAATGCCACCACACATAGCGGGTCGATACGAGCAGTACTTC. This translates into CASSQMPPHIAGRYEQYF.

This chain links TRBV7-7 with TRBJ2-2; 7 bases agree with TRBD1. This CDR3 is built from 15 residues. The junction had 2 bases not matched to a gene; V was cut back by 1 base and J by 3 bases. Germline-derived CDR1 and CDR2 are SSHAT and FNYEAQ (reference sequence). The CDR3 reads CASSLVGGDTGELFF. The DNA for the CDR3 is TGTGCCAGCAGCTTAGTAGGGGGCGACACCGGGGAGCTGTTTTTT.

The rearrangement links TRBV19 to TRBJ2-1; D might be TRBD2 (6 bases). V shed 7 bases and J shed 0 bases, with 10 bases lying between them. The CDR3 loop spans 14 amino acids. Germline CDR1 reads LNHDA; CDR2 reads SQIVND (reference sequence). As DNA, the CDR3 is TGTGCCAGTACACAGACTAGCTCCTACAATGAGCAGTTCTTC. This gives the protein CASTQTSSYNEQFF.

The rearrangement joins TRBV4-1 to TRBJ2-1; D perhaps matches TRBD1 (6 bases). Germline lookup yields CDR1 MGHRA and CDR2 YSYEKL. The CDR3 extends over 15 amino acids. Trimming cost V 4 bases and J 4 bases, with 14 bases left between them. Here the CDR3 DNA reads TGCGCCAGCAGCCCCCAGGGGCGAAAGTACAATGAGCAGTTCTTC. This translates into CASSPQGRKYNEQFF.

The chain uses TRBV10-1 and TRBJ1-4; maybe TRBD1 (6 bases). V lost 4 bases, J lost 0 bases, and 21 bases lay in between. The CDR3 is 19 amino acids. CDR1 and CDR2 from the germline V gene are WNHNN and SYGVQD (reference sequence). CDR3 residues: CASSVVRGWTNSTNEKLFF. The DNA of the CDR3 is TGCGCCAGCAGTGTGGTCAGGGGATGGACCAATTCAACTAATGAAAAACTGTTTTTT.

This chain joins TRBV7-8 and TRBJ2-1, with 7 bases lining up with TRBD1. Per germline, CDR1 SGHVS and CDR2 FQNEAQ. The CDR3 extends over 15 amino acids. Trimming at V came to 1 base and at J to 4 bases, leaving 4 bases not matched to a gene. CDR3 bases: TGTGCCAGCAGCTTAGGACAGGGATCTTACAATGAGCAGTTCTTC. Encoded protein: CASSLGQGSYNEQFF.

V gene TRBV19 combines with J gene TRBJ1-3; D perhaps matches TRBD1 (6 bases). This CDR3 spans 12 amino acids. CDR1 and CDR2 (germline): LNHDA, SQIVND (reference sequence). V was cut by 8 bases and J by 3 bases, with 8 bases left in between. The DNA of the CDR3 is TGTGCCAGTGGGGACATTGGAAACACCATATATTTT. Amino acid sequence: CASGDIGNTIYF.